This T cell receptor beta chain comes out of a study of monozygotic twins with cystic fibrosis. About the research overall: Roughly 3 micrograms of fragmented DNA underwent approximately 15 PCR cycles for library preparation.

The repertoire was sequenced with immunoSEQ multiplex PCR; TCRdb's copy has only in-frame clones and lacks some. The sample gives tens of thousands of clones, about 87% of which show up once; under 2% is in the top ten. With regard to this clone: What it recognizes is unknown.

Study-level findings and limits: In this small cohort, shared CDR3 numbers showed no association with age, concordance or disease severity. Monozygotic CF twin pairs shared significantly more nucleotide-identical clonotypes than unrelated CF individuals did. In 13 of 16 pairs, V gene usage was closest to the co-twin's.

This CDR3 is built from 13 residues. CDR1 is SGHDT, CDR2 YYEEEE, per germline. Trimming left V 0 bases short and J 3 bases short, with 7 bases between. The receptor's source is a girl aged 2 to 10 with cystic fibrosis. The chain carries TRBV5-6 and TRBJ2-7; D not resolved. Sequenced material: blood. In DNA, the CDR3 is TGTGCCAGCAGCTTGGTCGACGGCTACGAGCAGTACTTC. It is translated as CASSLVDGYEQYF.